The text below deals with one T cell receptor (beta chain). The sample comes from a study of blood T cell repertoires in COVID-19. Clones were sequenced by immunoSEQ multiplex PCR, and TCRdb holds only the in-frame ones, with some missing. This sample has some 110,000 clones, with more than 80% found just once. Seattle's enrolled individuals joined amid active infection and were then monitored longitudinally. This TCR came from a woman older than 75 with COVID-19, enrolled during active disease. Sequences were obtained from peripheral blood.

DNA of the CDR3: TGTGCCAGCAGTGCCGACAGGGGGGACTATGGCTACACCTTC. The encoded protein is CASSADRGDYGYTF. This rearrangement joins TRBV2 to TRBJ1-2; 9 bases align to TRBD1. With V trimmed by 4 bases and J by 3 bases, 3 bases remained unmatched. This CDR3 has 14 amino acids. CDR1 and CDR2 (germline): SNHLY, FYNNEI.